Presented here are 30 T cell receptor beta chains from one specimen sequenced in a study of T cell responses to AZD1222 COVID-19 vaccine. Data came from immunoSEQ multiplex PCR; TCRdb stores just in-frame clones and leaves some out. Counted here are around 100,000 clones, 80% to 95% occurring once; the ten biggest clones make up more than 1.5%. Sequences were derived from peripheral blood, sampled on day 0 of AZD1222 vaccination. These receptors all come from an adult in good health.

The chain recombines TRBV28 with TRBJ1-5; 9 nucleotides agree with TRBD1. Germline V CDR1 and CDR2: MDHEN, SYDVKM. Germline trimming cut 3 bases from V and 7 bases from J; bases unmatched to any gene: 4. There are 14 residues in the CDR3. CDR3 sequence reads: CASSLGQGGQPQHF. CDR3 coding DNA: TGTGCCAGCAGTTTGGGACAGGGTGGGCAGCCCCAGCATTTT.

V is TRBV28 and J is TRBJ1-6; 7 bases are shared with TRBD1. With 6 bases clipped from V and 8 bases from J, the junction kept 10 bases outside the gene matches. This CDR3 region has 15 residues. Germline loops: CDR1 MDHEN, CDR2 SYDVKM. CDR3 in amino acids: CASSPRGKRDSPLHF. CDR3 DNA sequence: TGTGCCAGCAGCCCCAGGGGGAAAAGGGATTCACCCCTCCACTTT.

The rearrangement joins TRBV2 to TRBJ2-1; TRBD2 aligns across 9 bases. Trimming took 6 bases from V and 13 from J; bases not matched to a gene: 19. The CDR3 sequence is 16 residues long. CDR1 is SNHLY, CDR2 FYNNEI, per germline. The CDR3 region has the DNA TGTGCCAGCAGAGCCGGGACTAGCCTACTAAAAAGGGTTCAGTTCTTC. This translates into CASRAGTSLLKRVQFF.

The chain uses TRBV5-1 and TRBJ2-7, with 8 nucleotides matching TRBD2. Germline CDR1 and CDR2: SGHRS and YFSETQ. With 1 base clipped from V and 0 bases from J, the junction kept 9 bases outside the gene matches. CDR3 length: 17 residues. The CDR3 DNA reads TGCGCCAGCAGCTTGCAGACGGGACTAGGGGACTCCTACGAGCAGTACTTC. It yields the protein CASSLQTGLGDSYEQYF.

The chain carries TRBV28 and TRBJ1-5, with 8 bases matching TRBD1. CDR1 and CDR2 (germline): MDHEN, SYDVKM. Germline trimming cut 7 bases from V and 0 bases from J; bases unmatched to any gene: 5. The CDR3 consists of 15 residues. As DNA, the CDR3 is TGTGCCAGCACCCCACAGGGGGTTAGCAATCAGCCCCAGCATTTT. Residues: CASTPQGVSNQPQHF. Full variable domain (missing parts from reference TRBV28 and TRBJ1-5): DVKVTQSSRYLVKRTGEKVFLECVQDMDHENMFWYRQDPGLGLRLIYFSYDVKMKEKGDIPEGYSVSREKKERFSLILESASTNQTSMYLCASTPQGVSNQPQHFGDGTRLSIL.

The rearrangement uses TRBV9 and TRBJ1-1; the match to TRBD1 covers 9 bases. The trim removed 3 bases at V and 4 bases at J, leaving 10 bases unmatched. This CDR3 has 16 residues. Germline loops: CDR1 SGDLS, CDR2 YYNGEE. CDR3 sequence (DNA): TGTGCCAGCAGCGCATCGACAGGGGGGATGAGCACTGAAGCTTTCTTT. As protein: CASSASTGGMSTEAFF.

This chain links TRBV7-9 with TRBJ2-7; D is ambiguous. The V gene's germline CDR1 is SEHNR and CDR2 FQNEAQ (reference sequence). Trimming took 2 bases from V and 3 from J, leaving 8 bases between them. This CDR3 region has 13 residues. In DNA, the CDR3 is TGTGCCAGCAGCTTAAGCAGGAGCTACGAGCAGTACTTC. It translates to CASSLSRSYEQYF.

J is TRBJ2-7 and V is TRBV30, with TRBD2 matching over 10 bases. CDR1 is GTSNPN and CDR2 is SVGIG in the germline V gene (reference sequence). There are 15 residues in the CDR3. The V segment lost 8 bases and the J segment 4 bases; nucleotides outside the gene matches: 14. As DNA, the CDR3 is TGTGCCACTACCGCTAGCGGGAGCCAATGGTACGAGCAGTACTTC. Amino acid sequence: CATTASGSQWYEQYF.

The J gene is TRBJ2-1, the V gene TRBV11-1; 7 bases fit TRBD2. The V segment lost 5 bases and the J segment 7 bases; nucleotides outside the gene matches: 5. CDR1 and CDR2 (germline): SGHAT, FQDESV (reference sequence). This CDR3 region has 13 residues. CDR3 sequence (DNA): TGTGCCAGCAGCCCGGGACTACGGAATGAGCAGTTCTTC. Translated, it gives CASSPGLRNEQFF.

The chain joins TRBV13 to TRBJ1-1; D may be TRBD1 (6 bases). Trimming pared 4 bases from V and 6 bases from J, leaving 12 bases between. The CDR3 is 13 residues long. Germline CDR1 reads PRHDT; CDR2 reads FYEKMQ (reference sequence). DNA of the CDR3: TGTGCCAGCAGCTCAGGGACAAACCCTGAAGCTTTCTTT. Amino acid sequence: CASSSGTNPEAFF.

V gene TRBV20-1 combines with J gene TRBJ1-5; no definite D call. Germline lookup yields CDR1 DFQATT and CDR2 SNEGSKA (reference sequence). The CDR3 consists of 17 residues. V dropped 3 bases and J dropped 0 bases, with 18 bases sitting between them. The CDR3 spells CSASTPASPYSNQPQHF. CDR3 bases: TGCAGTGCTAGTACGCCAGCGTCACCCTATAGCAATCAGCCCCAGCATTTT.

The J gene is TRBJ2-1, the V gene TRBV5-4; D may match TRBD1 or TRBD2 (5 bases each). The CDR3 covers 17 residues. The V gene's germline CDR1 is SGHNT and CDR2 YYREEE (reference sequence). The V end was cut by 4 bases, the J end by 8 bases, with 25 bases between. CDR3 nucleotides: TGTGCCAGCAGCAGCCGGGACGGCCGTCAGCTTTCCTATGAGCAGTTCTTC. Encoded protein: CASSSRDGRQLSYEQFF.

The DNA for the CDR3 is TGCAGTGCTAGTAAGGTAGCGGTTACCTACGAGCAGTACTTC. Its protein product is CSASKVAVTYEQYF. The V and J genes are TRBV20-1 and TRBJ2-7, with TRBD2 as a possible D gene (6 bases). This CDR3 contains 14 residues. Germline lookup yields CDR1 DFQATT and CDR2 SNEGSKA (reference sequence). V lost 3 bases and J lost 2, with 14 bases in between.

The chain carries TRBV28 and TRBJ2-6; tentative D call: TRBD1 (5 bases). The CDR3 runs to 19 residues. Germline V gene sequence: CDR1 MDHEN, CDR2 SYDVKM. The V end lost 2 bases, the J end lost 2 bases, and 19 bases lay between the germline ends. The CDR3 DNA reads TGTGCCAGCAGTTTAGGTCCCGGACAAGGGGCGGCTGGGGCCAACGTCCTGACTTTC. The encoded protein is CASSLGPGQGAAGANVLTF.

V gene TRBV14 combines with J gene TRBJ2-3, with TRBD1 matching over 9 bases. The CDR3 extends over 12 amino acids. Trimming at V came to 5 bases and at J to 9 bases, leaving 3 bases not matched to a gene. Germline loops: CDR1 SGHDN, CDR2 FVKESK. The CDR3 region is CASSFGTGTQYF. DNA of the CDR3: TGTGCCAGCAGCTTTGGGACAGGGACGCAGTATTTT.

The chain uses TRBV13 and TRBJ2-1; D is possibly TRBD1 (6 bases). Germline loops: CDR1 PRHDT, CDR2 FYEKMQ (reference sequence). V dropped 2 bases and J dropped 14 bases, with 13 bases sitting between them. The length of the CDR3 is 12 residues. This chain's CDR3 is CASSLLTGQKFF. CDR3 DNA: TGTGCCAGCAGCTTATTAACGGGACAAAAGTTCTTC. The full variable domain, with the rest looked up from reference TRBV13 and TRBJ2-1, is AAGVIQSPRHLIKEKRETATLKCYPIPRHDTVYWYQQGPGQDPQFLISFYEKMQSDKGSIPDRFSAQQFSDYHSELNMSSLELGDSALYFCASSLLTGQKFFGPGTRLTVL.

This chain uses TRBV18 with TRBJ1-2, with a possible D match to TRBD1 (5 bases). The V and J ends lost 7 bases and 2 bases respectively, with 14 bases between them. Germline V gives CDR1 KGHSH, CDR2 LQKENI. The CDR3 is 14 amino acids. The DNA of the CDR3 is TGTGCCAGCTTCCCCCAGGGACGGAACTATGGCTACACCTTC. It translates to CASFPQGRNYGYTF.

The chain links TRBV2 to TRBJ2-7; a possible D gene is TRBD1 (6 bases). V was pared by 4 bases and J by 4 bases, with 14 bases between. This CDR3 spans 14 amino acids. CDR1 SNHLY and CDR2 FYNNEI come from the germline V gene. Written as DNA, the CDR3 is TGTGCCAGCAGTGTCGGGACACCTCCTTACGAGCAGTACTTC. This gives the protein CASSVGTPPYEQYF.

V is TRBV7-6 and J is TRBJ1-1, with unresolved D. V gave up 2 bases and J gave up 3 bases, with 7 bases separating them. Germline CDR1 and CDR2: SGHVS and FNYEAQ. This CDR3 is built from 13 residues. CDR3 bases: TGTGCCAGCAGCTTACGCCCAGACACTGAAGCTTTCTTT. Amino acids: CASSLRPDTEAFF.

The chain employs TRBV28 and TRBJ2-1; TRBD2 matches 7 bases. CDR3 length equals 15 residues. The J segment lost 6 bases and the V segment lost 6 bases, leaving 11 bases of the junction unmatched. Germline CDR1 MDHEN, CDR2 SYDVKM. The CDR3 sequence is CASSPTSPLVNEQFF. CDR3 in DNA: TGTGCCAGCAGCCCGACTAGCCCCTTGGTCAATGAGCAGTTCTTC.

The V call is TRBV15, the J call TRBJ1-5, with TRBD1 identical over 9 bases. The CDR3 totals 15 residues. Trimming at V came to 4 bases and at J to 6 bases, leaving 7 bases not matched to a gene. Germline V lookup: CDR1 LNHNV, CDR2 YYDKDF (reference sequence). The CDR3, as DNA: TGTGCCACCAGCACAACAGGGGGCGCGAGTCAGCCCCAGCATTTT. Amino acids: CATSTTGGASQPQHF.

Here the CDR3 reads CASSSFIGAGELFF. The CDR3 DNA reads as TGTGCCAGCAGCTCCTTCATTGGGGCCGGGGAGCTGTTTTTT. The chain joins TRBV7-3 to TRBJ2-2; D uncertain. Trimming removed 4 bases at V and 6 bases at J, with 12 bases between. From germline, CDR1 is SGHTA and CDR2 FQGTGA. The CDR3 length is 14 residues.

V gene TRBV28 combines with J gene TRBJ1-2, with D hard to call. This CDR3 comprises 11 residues. V was clipped by 6 bases and J by 5 bases, with 7 bases between them. Germline lookup yields CDR1 MDHEN and CDR2 SYDVKM. CDR3 region: CASRANYGYTF. The CDR3 DNA is TGTGCCAGCAGGGCAAATTATGGCTACACCTTC.

Turning to this clone: Other DNA sequences from this sample encode an identical CDR3 as well. The gene calls are TRBV12-3 or TRBV12-4 and TRBJ1-5; D gene unclear. This CDR3 comprises 13 residues. V shed 4 bases and J shed 6 bases, with 10 bases lying between them. CDR3 residues: CASSSQGSQPQHF. The CDR3 DNA reads as TGTGCCAGCAGTTCCCAAGGATCTCAGCCCCAGCATTTT.

The chain recombines TRBV4-2 with TRBJ1-3, with TRBD1 matching over 12 bases. Germline V gene lookup returns CDR1 LGHNA and CDR2 YNFKEQ. The trim removed 0 bases at V and 7 bases at J, leaving 1 base unmatched. The CDR3 runs 15 residues. CDR3 DNA: TGTGCCAGCAGCCAAGATGGGACAGGGGGCAACACCATATATTTT. Its protein is CASSQDGTGGNTIYF.

This chain uses TRBV19 with TRBJ2-1; TRBD2 matches 12 bases. The CDR3 sequence is 18 residues long. Germline loops: CDR1 LNHDA, CDR2 SQIVND (reference sequence). Trimming at V came to 10 bases and at J to 1 base, leaving 14 bases not matched to a gene. As DNA, the CDR3 is TGTGCCACCCAGCCCGCAAGACTAGCGGGAGTTTCCTACAATGAGCAGTTCTTC. Protein product: CATQPARLAGVSYNEQFF.

J is TRBJ2-4 and V is TRBV2, with 11 bases fitting TRBD2. The V and J ends lost 5 bases and 1 base, in that order; junction bases with no gene match: 7. This CDR3 region has 17 residues. Germline CDR1 SNHLY, CDR2 FYNNEI. CDR3 protein: CASSILSGRAAKNIQYF. CDR3 bases: TGTGCCAGCAGTATCCTTAGCGGGAGGGCGGCCAAAAACATTCAGTACTTC.

This clone was observed a handful of times. This chain joins TRBV30 and TRBJ2-2; either TRBD1 or TRBD2 may supply D (5 bases each). V dropped 2 bases and J dropped 4 bases, with 14 bases sitting between them. The CDR3 is 15 amino acids. Germline V gene data show CDR1 as GTSNPN and CDR2 as SVGIG (reference sequence). This CDR3 is CAWSTAGSFTGELFF. DNA for the CDR3: TGTGCCTGGAGTACGGCAGGGAGTTTCACCGGGGAGCTGTTTTTT. The full variable domain, completed using reference TRBV30 and TRBJ2-2, is SQTIHQWPATLVQPVGSPLSLECTVEGTSNPNLYWYRQAAGRGLQLLFYSVGIGQISSEVPQNLSASRPQDRQFILSSKKLLLSDSGFYLCAWSTAGSFTGELFFGEGSRLTVL.

This chain joins TRBV3-1 (or the pseudogene TRBV3-2) and TRBJ1-1, with D perhaps TRBD1 (5 bases). The CDR3 runs 17 residues. Germline CDR1 is LGHDT and CDR2 is YNNKEL (reference sequence). V was clipped by 0 bases and J by 0 bases, with 14 bases between them. This chain's CDR3 is CASSQDIGGGMNTEAFF. CDR3 in DNA: TGTGCCAGCAGCCAAGATATAGGCGGGGGAATGAACACTGAAGCTTTCTTT.

V is TRBV25-1 and J is TRBJ2-7, with 7 bases aligning to TRBD2. There are 14 residues in the CDR3. The V gene end was trimmed by 3 bases and the J gene end by 3 bases; junction bases not matched to a gene: 5. CDR1 and CDR2 (germline): MGHDK, SYGVNS. The CDR3 loop reads CASSDWASGYEQYF. CDR3 sequence (DNA): TGTGCCAGCAGTGACTGGGCTAGCGGCTACGAGCAGTACTTC.